This TCR beta chain was recovered during a study of blood T cell repertoires in COVID-19. About the research overall: Donors in the United States, Italy and Spain gave samples during acute or convalescent COVID-19. Nucleic acid was either cDNA or gDNA, and it came from T cells, B-cell-depleted T cells, or PBMCs.

The CDR3 consists of 17 residues. The germline V gene has CDR1 LGHDT and CDR2 YNNKEL (reference sequence). Trimming left V 7 bases short and J 10 bases short, with 29 bases between. Original methodology: Reference gene primer amplification gave estimated nucleated cell counts. Generated by immunoSEQ multiplex PCR, the TCRdb table keeps only in-frame clones and is missing some. V and J calls and clone size are those listed in that table; D and trimming were worked out from the DNA. The profile shows approximately 17,000 clones, about 90% of them singletons. The rearrangement uses TRBV3-1 (or the pseudogene TRBV3-2) and TRBJ2-1, with D perhaps TRBD2 (6 bases). The sample was peripheral blood. The clonotype comes from a human donor in a cohort sampled during active COVID-19. DNA for the CDR3: TGTGCCAGCACCGCCCGCTATTCCCGGCTTCCGGCGGGGGAGCAGTTCTTC. Protein sequence: CASTARYSRLPAGEQFF.